The clone carrying this T cell receptor beta chain was detected many times. The antigen remains unidentified. This entry is derived from a study of T cell repertoires in cytomegalovirus infection. Study in general: CMV infection and matching HLA type were both indicated by public TCR beta signatures.

TCRdb reprocessed the reads with MiXCR, giving one entry per CDR3 protein. There are about 450,000 distinct CDR3 sequences in the sample; around 32% occur only once, and 12% to 15% lies in the top ten. Study outcomes and limitations: In two of eight donors, the top clonotype was HLA-C-restricted CMV-specific. Cumulative public TCR beta family frequency identified carriers of CMV plus the relevant HLA.

V lost 5 bases and J lost 4; bases outside the gene matches: 15. Germline CDR1 and CDR2: SGHTA and FQGNSA. This CDR3 contains 18 residues. What was sequenced was PBMCs. The genes are TRBV7-2 and TRBJ2-7; the match to TRBD1 covers 12 bases. This TCR was recovered from a human donor in good health (CMV status not recorded). Some clones in this sample may be carry-over from other donors' samples. This CDR3 reads CASSPHHLRDRGRYEQYF. CDR3 DNA: TGTGCCAGCAGCCCCCACCACCTCCGGGACAGGGGGCGGTACGAGCAGTACTTC.